Reported below is one TCR beta chain. Per germline, CDR1 MDHEN and CDR2 SYDVKM. J lost 7 bases, V lost 4 bases, and 13 bases had no gene match. The CDR3 consists of 17 residues. The repertoire was sequenced with immunoSEQ multiplex PCR; TCRdb's copy has only in-frame clones and lacks some. The data show about 610,000 clones, with approximately 88% seen just once and 0.0095% to 0.011% held by the top ten. This specimen comes from a study of shared T cell receptors in the human thymus. A further study also used this sample, focusing on human thymus T cells. From that study: Healthy Finnish infants undergoing corrective surgery for congenital heart defects were the donors. Thymus tissue for the work was resected from patients undergoing corrective heart surgery. Apparent bias marked the V and J gene usage of thymic and blood repertoires. Related studies noted strongly shared thymic repertoires across unrelated people.

The sample consisted of thymocytes. The receptor comes from a boy in the first two years of life with a congenital heart defect. V usage is TRBV28 and J usage is TRBJ1-5; 10 bases map to TRBD1. The CDR3: CASSCPPTDRGGQPQHF. The CDR3 DNA sequence: TGTGCCAGCAGTTGTCCCCCGACGGACAGGGGGGGACAGCCCCAGCATTTT. The variable domain in full, with the rest retrieved from reference TRBV28 and TRBJ1-5, is DVKVTQSSRYLVKRTGEKVFLECVQDMDHENMFWYRQDPGLGLRLIYFSYDVKMKEKGDIPEGYSVSREKKERFSLILESASTNQTSMYLCASSCPPTDRGGQPQHFGDGTRLSIL.